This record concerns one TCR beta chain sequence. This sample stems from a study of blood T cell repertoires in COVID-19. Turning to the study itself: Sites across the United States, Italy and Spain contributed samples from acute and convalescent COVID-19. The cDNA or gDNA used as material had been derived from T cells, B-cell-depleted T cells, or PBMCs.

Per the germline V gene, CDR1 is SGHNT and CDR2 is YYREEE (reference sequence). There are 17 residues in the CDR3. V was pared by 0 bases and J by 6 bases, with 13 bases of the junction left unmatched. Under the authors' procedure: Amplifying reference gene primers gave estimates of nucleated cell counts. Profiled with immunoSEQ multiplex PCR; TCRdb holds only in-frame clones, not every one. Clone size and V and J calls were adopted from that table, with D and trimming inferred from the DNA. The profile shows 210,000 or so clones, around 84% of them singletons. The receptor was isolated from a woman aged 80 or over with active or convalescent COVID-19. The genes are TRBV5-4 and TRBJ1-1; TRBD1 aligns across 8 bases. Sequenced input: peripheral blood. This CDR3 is CASSLESRTGNPPEAFF. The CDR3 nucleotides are TGTGCCAGCAGCTTGGAATCGAGGACAGGGAACCCACCTGAAGCTTTCTTT.